The 27 T cell receptor beta chains presented below share a single source sample, sequenced in a study of blood T cell repertoires in COVID-19. Sequencing was performed with immunoSEQ multiplex PCR; in TCRdb, only in-frame clones are kept and a portion is missing. The profile covers 310,000 or so clones, with approximately 86% appearing a single time and about 9.8% taken by the ten largest. Sequences were obtained from PBMCs or T cells enriched from blood (not recorded which). The receptors derive from a woman between 18 and 30 years old who had recovered from COVID-19.

A single count supports this clone. The chain uses TRBV18 and TRBJ1-1, with 9 nucleotides matching TRBD1. Germline-derived CDR1 and CDR2 are KGHSH and LQKENI. Trimming removed 3 bases from V and 4 bases from J; junction bases left unmatched: 6. The length of the CDR3 is 15 residues. The chain's CDR3 is CASSPGTGQLTEAFF. CDR3 sequence (DNA): TGTGCCAGCTCACCCGGGACAGGGCAGCTCACTGAAGCTTTCTTT. Together with reference TRBV18 and TRBJ1-1, the CDR3 gives the full variable domain: NAGVMQNPRHLVRRRGQEARLRCSPMKGHSHVYWYRQLPEEGLKFMVYLQKENIIDESGMPKERFSAEFPKEGPSILRIQQVVRGDSAAYFCASSPGTGQLTEAFFGQGTRLTVV.

This sequence joins TRBV19 and TRBJ1-2, with TRBD1 matching 7 bases. The germline gives CDR1 LNHDA, CDR2 SQIVND (reference sequence). CDR3 length: 14 residues. With 6 bases clipped from V and 3 bases from J, the junction kept 7 bases outside the gene matches. DNA for the CDR3: TGTGCCAGTAGGCGAGACAGGGAGGACTATGGCTACACCTTC. Its protein is CASRRDREDYGYTF.

The V call is TRBV6-2 or TRBV6-3, the J call TRBJ2-1, with 7 bases lining up with TRBD1. The V gene's germline CDR1 is MNHEY and CDR2 SVGEGT. V gave up 4 bases and J gave up 3 bases; unmatched junction bases: 6. The CDR3 covers 15 residues. The CDR3 bases are TGTGCCAGCAGTTTTCGACAGGGTTTCTACAATGAGCAGTTCTTC. Protein product: CASSFRQGFYNEQFF.

The chain joins TRBV5-1 to TRBJ2-1, with 8 bases matching TRBD1. Germline V CDR1 and CDR2: SGHRS, YFSETQ. Trimming cost V 3 bases and J 10 bases; bases outside gene matches: 9. The CDR3 has 14 residues. The CDR3 bases are TGCGCCAGCAGCTCTATCCGGACAGGGAACGAGCAGTTCTTC. Translated, it gives CASSSIRTGNEQFF.

The chain carries TRBV6-5 and TRBJ2-3; 8 nucleotides agree with TRBD1. The CDR3 is 13 amino acids. Per germline, CDR1 MNHEY and CDR2 SVGAGI. The V segment lost 6 bases and the J segment 6 bases; nucleotides outside the gene matches: 5. CDR3 coding DNA: TGTGCCAGCAGGACAGGGGTAGGGGATACGCAGTATTTT. Translating gives CASRTGVGDTQYF.

The V call is TRBV27, the J call TRBJ2-5, with TRBD2 identical over 11 bases. From germline, CDR1 is MNHEY and CDR2 SMNVEV (reference sequence). Trimming cost V 3 bases and J 1 base; bases outside gene matches: 7. The CDR3 contains 17 residues. The CDR3 is CASSFLAGGPFQETQYF. The CDR3 nucleotides read TGTGCCAGCAGTTTCCTAGCGGGAGGACCCTTCCAAGAGACCCAGTACTTC.

The J gene is TRBJ1-5, the V gene TRBV7-9, with a tentative D call TRBD1 (5 bases). CDR3 size: 15 residues. Trimming took off 1 base at V and 7 bases at J, with 14 bases between the two ends. Germline V lookup: CDR1 SEHNR, CDR2 FQNEAQ (reference sequence). The CDR3 nucleotides read TGTGCCAGCAGCTTAGGCGTAACCCCAGGGCAGCCCCAGCATTTT. This codes for CASSLGVTPGQPQHF.

For the CDR3, the DNA is TGTGCCAGCAGCTTAGGATGGGCGGGCGAGCAGTACTTC. Its translation: CASSLGWAGEQYF. The chain couples TRBV7-8 to TRBJ2-7, with D possibly TRBD2 on 5 matching bases. V gave up 1 base and J gave up 6 bases, with 10 bases separating them. The length of the CDR3 is 13 residues. Germline V CDR1 and CDR2: SGHVS, FQNEAQ.

The chain carries TRBV11-1 and TRBJ2-7; tentatively, D is TRBD1 (5 bases). The CDR3 consists of 12 residues. The germline gives CDR1 SGHAT, CDR2 FQDESV (reference sequence). Trimming stripped 4 bases from V and 9 bases from J, with 13 bases between. The CDR3 DNA is TGTGCCAGCAGCTCCGACGAAGGGGTGCAGTACTTC. This translates into CASSSDEGVQYF.

The chain has TRBV10-3 and TRBJ2-2; 9 bases are a match to TRBD1. V lost 6 bases to trimming and J lost 2 bases; unmatched junction nucleotides: 4. The germline CDR1 and CDR2 sequences are ENHRY and SYGVKD. The CDR3 length is 15 residues. CDR3 sequence (DNA): TGTGCCATCAGGGAGGGACAGGGCAACACCGGGGAGCTGTTTTTT. It yields the protein CAIREGQGNTGELFF.

This chain links TRBV7-2 with TRBJ2-4; 10 nucleotides line up with TRBD2. V lost 4 bases, J lost 12 bases, and 6 bases stayed unmatched. The CDR3 extends over 13 amino acids. Germline V gives CDR1 SGHTA, CDR2 FQGNSA. CDR3 region: CASSSSGRPAQYF. The CDR3 bases are TGTGCCAGCAGCTCTAGCGGGAGACCAGCTCAGTACTTC.

This sequence joins TRBV3-1 (or the pseudogene TRBV3-2) and TRBJ1-2, with no clear D. V lost 1 base and J 4 bases, leaving 10 bases between the germline ends. This CDR3 region has 14 residues. In germline, CDR1 is LGHDT, CDR2 YNNKEL (reference sequence). The CDR3 is CASSQAPGAYGYTF. As DNA, the CDR3 is TGTGCCAGCAGCCAAGCCCCGGGAGCCTATGGCTACACCTTC.

The chain carries TRBV7-9 and TRBJ1-1, with D possibly matching TRBD1 (6 bases). V lost 2 bases, J lost 14 bases, and 18 bases lay in between. CDR1 and CDR2 (germline): SEHNR, FQNEAQ (reference sequence). This CDR3 is built from 13 residues. CDR3 protein: CASSLIQGLRSFF. CDR3 DNA: TGTGCCAGCAGCTTAATTCAGGGGCTCAGATCGTTCTTT.

The chain couples TRBV25-1 to TRBJ1-4, with D perhaps matching TRBD1 (5 bases). Germline CDR1 and CDR2: MGHDK and SYGVNS. The CDR3 length is 15 residues. V lost 1 base and J lost 4, with 10 bases in between. The DNA for the CDR3 is TGTGCCAGCAGTGAATTTAGGGGTGATAATGAAAAACTGTTTTTT. Translation: CASSEFRGDNEKLFF.

V is TRBV1 and J is TRBJ1-1; no DNA check was done on the table's D call, TRBD1. TRBV1 is noted as a pseudogene. The CDR3 consists of 15 residues. The CDR3: CTSSLRTGTVTEAFF. In DNA, the CDR3 is TGCACCAGCAGCCTCAGGACAGGGACTGTCACTGAAGCTTTCTTT.

This chain uses TRBV16 with TRBJ1-3, with D possibly TRBD1 on 6 matching bases. Germline values: CDR1 KGHSY, CDR2 FQNENV. The germline V and J ends were trimmed by 2 bases and 2 bases, with 10 bases remaining between them. The CDR3 is 15 residues long. The CDR3 is CASSQPRGAGNTIYF. The CDR3 nucleotides read TGTGCCAGCAGCCAACCCAGGGGTGCTGGAAACACCATATATTTT.

The rearrangement links TRBV20-1 to TRBJ2-7; weak D call: TRBD1 (5 bases). V lost 3 bases and J lost 6, with 24 bases in between. CDR3 size: 16 residues. Per the germline V gene, CDR1 is DFQATT and CDR2 is SNEGSKA (reference sequence). The CDR3 loop reads CSASRNHKTVRAEQYF. The DNA of the CDR3 is TGCAGTGCTAGTCGGAACCACAAGACAGTTCGAGCCGAGCAGTACTTC.

This clone was seen once. The V and J genes are TRBV19 and TRBJ2-7; 13 nucleotides align to TRBD2. The V segment lost 4 bases and the J segment 3 bases; nucleotides outside the gene matches: 12. The CDR3 has 18 residues. Per germline, CDR1 LNHDA and CDR2 SQIVND (reference sequence). CDR3 sequence (DNA): TGTGCCAGTAGTAGTCGATCCGGGACTAGCGGGACTGGCTACGAGCAGTACTTC. Its translation: CASSSRSGTSGTGYEQYF.

This clone was seen once. This chain joins TRBV29-1 and TRBJ2-7, with D perhaps TRBD2 (5 bases). CDR1 is SQVTM, CDR2 ANQGSEA, per germline. The V and J ends lost 6 bases and 0 bases respectively, with 9 bases between them. The CDR3 length is 12 residues. The CDR3 DNA sequence: TGCAGCGTCCAGGCGGGCTCCTACGAGCAGTACTTC. Its protein is CSVQAGSYEQYF.

This rearrangement joins TRBV2 to TRBJ1-5; 7 bases are a match to TRBD1. The junction had 5 bases not matched to a gene; V was cut back by 4 bases and J by 5 bases. This CDR3 spans 14 amino acids. Germline values: CDR1 SNHLY, CDR2 FYNNEI. The CDR3 region is CASSVGGGYQPQHF. CDR3 bases: TGTGCCAGCAGTGTTGGAGGGGGCTATCAGCCCCAGCATTTT.

This clone was detected only a few times. The rearrangement links TRBV7-2 to TRBJ1-1; no definite D call. CDR3 length: 17 amino acids. Trimming took off 1 base at V and 1 base at J, with 16 bases between the two ends. Germline loops: CDR1 SGHTA, CDR2 FQGNSA. The CDR3 region has the DNA TGTGCCAGCAGCTTAGGGTTTGTCAGATACCCGAACACTGAAGCTTTCTTT. Its translation is CASSLGFVRYPNTEAFF.

The V and J genes are TRBV28 and TRBJ1-2, with D perhaps matching TRBD1 (5 bases). Germline values: CDR1 MDHEN, CDR2 SYDVKM. The CDR3 contains 15 residues. The ends were cut back, 8 bases at V and 3 bases at J, with 19 bases in the middle. CDR3 loop: CASRSRWTGDYGYTF. The CDR3 DNA follows: TGTGCCAGCCGGAGCAGATGGACGGGGGACTATGGCTACACCTTC.

This chain uses TRBV28 with TRBJ2-6; D remains unclear. There are 14 residues in the CDR3. Trimming took off 4 bases at V and 5 bases at J, with 9 bases between the two ends. Germline CDR1 and CDR2: MDHEN and SYDVKM. The CDR3 loop reads CASSSPRRANVLTF. In DNA form, the CDR3 reads TGTGCCAGCAGTTCCCCCCGTCGGGCCAACGTCCTGACTTTC.

This clone was picked up a small number of times. A junction end diverges from the germline sequence, so it may reflect a read error. V gene TRBV23-1 combines with J gene TRBJ2-7; D is uncertain. TRBV23-1 is annotated as an ORF whose role is uncertain. The CDR3 covers 12 residues. CDR3 DNA sequence: TGCGCCAGCAGCTGGCCCTCCCACGAGCAGTACTTC. Amino acid sequence: CASSWPSHEQYF.

The V gene is TRBV27, the J gene TRBJ2-7, with unresolved D. This CDR3 is 19 amino acids long. The germline V gene encodes CDR1 MNHEY and CDR2 SMNVEV (reference sequence). Between the trimmed V and J ends, which lost 3 bases and 7 bases, there was a span of 31 bases. This CDR3 is CASSFLRPSEESSLREQYF. In DNA, the CDR3 is TGTGCCAGCAGTTTCCTTCGACCCTCTGAGGAGTCATCCCTAAGGGAGCAGTACTTC.

V is TRBV27 and J is TRBJ2-3; 9 nucleotides agree with TRBD2. The V gene's germline CDR1 is MNHEY and CDR2 SMNVEV (reference sequence). This CDR3 spans 15 amino acids. J was trimmed by 5 bases and V by 2 bases; bases with no gene match: 5. In nucleotides, the CDR3 is TGTGCCAGCAGTTTAGCGGGAGGGCCCTTAGATACGCAGTATTTT. It encodes CASSLAGGPLDTQYF.

The chain joins TRBV7-3 to TRBJ2-1, with a weak D call TRBD1 (6 bases). Deletions cut 1 base from V and 1 base from J, with 14 bases between. Germline loops: CDR1 SGHTA, CDR2 FQGTGA. CDR3 length: 17 residues. Here the CDR3 DNA reads TGTGCCAGCAGCTTAAGAGGGACAAGTCCATCCTACAATGAGCAGTTCTTC. Amino acid sequence: CASSLRGTSPSYNEQFF.